One and the same sample provided the 19 T cell receptor beta chains below, sequenced in a study of identical twins (dated by TCRdb to the mid-2010s). Libraries came from 5' RACE. Sequencing relied on an Illumina HiSeq 2000. The public reads were reprocessed in TCRdb via fastp at Q25 and MiXCR, keeping in-frame beta chains. Each entry is one CDR3 protein sequence, shown with its most common DNA and genes. The sample yields nearly 650,000 distinct CDR3 sequences; about 7.6% were counted once. The ten largest clones capture around 1.6% of the sample. Another study also made use of these data, one on yellow fever vaccine responses in identical twins.

The specimen was PBMCs. Every receptor here comes from a woman between 18 and 29 years old in good health.

In its sample, this clonotype was seen a few times. V and J are TRBV19 and TRBJ2-1; D not resolved. Germline CDR1 and CDR2: LNHDA and SQIVND (reference sequence). V dropped 4 bases and J dropped 5 bases, with 9 bases sitting between them. The CDR3 consists of 13 residues. In DNA form, the CDR3 reads TGTGCCAGTAGTAACAGCCCTGACAATGAGCAGTTCTTC. Translation: CASSNSPDNEQFF.

This clonotype was seen repeatedly, ten times or more. V is TRBV6-1 and J is TRBJ1-5, with D perhaps TRBD1 (6 bases). This CDR3 has 15 residues. Deletions cut 8 bases from V and 4 bases from J, with 18 bases between. CDR1 and CDR2 from the germline V gene are MNHNS and SASEGT. Here the CDR3 DNA reads TGTGCCAGCGGCTGGCGGCAGGGGAGTAATCAGCCCCAGCATTTT. Translating it yields CASGWRQGSNQPQHF.

This clonotype was seen repeatedly, ten times or more. The chain couples TRBV29-1 to TRBJ2-7; D may match TRBD1 or TRBD2 (5 bases each). The germline V gene encodes CDR1 SQVTM and CDR2 ANQGSEA. The CDR3 is 12 amino acids. Trimming removed 2 bases at V and 1 base at J, with 6 bases between. This CDR3 reads CSVEWGSYEQYF. As DNA, the CDR3 is TGCAGCGTTGAATGGGGGTCCTACGAGCAGTACTTC.

This clonotype was counted only a few times. This chain uses TRBV20-1 with TRBJ2-1; 7 bases map to TRBD2. CDR3 size: 13 residues. CDR1 is DFQATT, CDR2 SNEGSKA, per germline (reference sequence). CDR3 bases: TGCACCACAGCGGGGAGATCGTCCAATGAGCAGTTCTTC. It translates to CTTAGRSSNEQFF.

At least ten counts were recorded for this clonotype. The V call is TRBV20-1, the J call TRBJ2-7, with TRBD1 identical over 7 bases. This CDR3 has 12 amino acids. The germline V gene encodes CDR1 DFQATT and CDR2 SNEGSKA (reference sequence). Germline trimming cut 4 bases from V and 3 bases from J; bases unmatched to any gene: 3. The DNA of the CDR3 is TGCAGTGCTACGTCAGGGGGCTACGAGCAGTACGTC. This codes for CSATSGGYEQYV.

This clonotype was picked up a small number of times. V is TRBV13 and J is TRBJ2-3; D is unclear. CDR3 length equals 13 residues. The ends were cut back, 7 bases at V and 2 bases at J, with 10 bases in the middle. Germline CDR1 and CDR2: PRHDT and FYEKMQ (reference sequence). The CDR3 spells CASNNKNTDTQYF. The DNA of the CDR3 is TGTGCCAGCAACAACAAGAACACAGATACGCAGTATTTT. The variable domain in full, with the rest retrieved from reference TRBV13 and TRBJ2-3, is AAGVIQSPRHLIKEKRETATLKCYPIPRHDTVYWYQQGPGQDPQFLISFYEKMQSDKGSIPDRFSAQQFSDYHSELNMSSLELGDSALYFCASNNKNTDTQYFGPGTRLTVL.

The V call is TRBV3-1, the J call TRBJ2-1; D possibly matches TRBD1 or TRBD2 (5 bases each). CDR1 is LGHDT and CDR2 is YNNKEL in the germline V gene (reference sequence). Trimming shortened V by 2 bases and J by 0 bases, and 14 bases separated the two germline ends. The CDR3 is made up of 17 amino acids. The CDR3 DNA sequence: TGTGCCAGCAGCCAAAACCCACGGGGCCTCTCCTACAATGAGCAGTTCTTC. Translation: CASSQNPRGLSYNEQFF.

This clonotype appeared many times. The chain links TRBV6-1 to TRBJ2-7; no reliable D call. V dropped 1 base and J dropped 3 bases, with 10 bases sitting between them. This CDR3 region has 14 residues. Germline loops: CDR1 MNHNS, CDR2 SASEGT. The CDR3 region is CASSEEAVYYEQYV. The CDR3 coding sequence is TGTGCCAGCAGTGAAGAGGCAGTTTACTACGAGCAGTACGTC.

This clonotype appeared a few times. The rearrangement joins TRBV25-1 to TRBJ2-2; D is undetermined. The V end lost 6 bases, the J end lost 4 bases, and 15 bases lay between the germline ends. Germline CDR1 is MGHDK and CDR2 is SYGVNS. The CDR3 runs to 15 residues. The CDR3 region has the DNA TGTGCCAGCAGAAAAGACGACGTACCCACCGGGGAGCTGTTTTTT. Translation: CASRKDDVPTGELFF. Filled out from reference TRBV25-1 and TRBJ2-2, the complete variable domain reads EADIYQTPRYLVIGTGKKITLECSQTMGHDKMYWYQQDPGMELHLIHYSYGVNSTEKGDLSSESTVSRIRTEHFPLTLESARPSHTSQYLCASRKDDVPTGELFFGEGSRLTVL.

The table lists this clonotype with a few counts. The V gene is TRBV15, the J gene TRBJ2-5, with unresolved D. CDR3 size: 13 residues. Between the trimmed V and J ends, which lost 4 bases and 4 bases, there was a span of 10 bases. Germline V gene sequence: CDR1 LNHNV, CDR2 YYDKDF (reference sequence). Here the CDR3 reads CATSIPGRETQYF. For the CDR3, the DNA is TGTGCCACCAGCATACCGGGCAGAGAGACCCAGTACTTC.

This clonotype was recorded many times. The CDR3 loop reads CASSQVDGDNYGYTF. The CDR3, as DNA: TGCGCCAGCAGCCAAGTGGATGGAGATAACTATGGCTACACCTTC. The rearrangement joins TRBV4-1 to TRBJ1-2; no clear D. The CDR3 has 15 amino acids. V was pared by 1 base and J by 1 base, with 10 bases between. Germline CDR1 MGHRA, CDR2 YSYEKL.

This clonotype has a count of ten or more. The rearrangement joins TRBV12-3 or TRBV12-4 to TRBJ2-5; maybe TRBD2 (5 bases). This CDR3 is 13 amino acids long. V lost 5 bases and J lost 2, with 9 bases in between. Written as DNA, the CDR3 is TGTGCCAGCAGTCCTGGGGAGCAAGAGACCCAGTACTTC. It specifies CASSPGEQETQYF.

In its sample, this clonotype was seen many times. The chain is built from TRBV5-1 and TRBJ2-1; TRBD2 matches 12 bases. V lost 6 bases, J lost 0 bases, and 4 bases stayed unmatched. The CDR3 has 16 amino acids. Per germline, CDR1 SGHRS and CDR2 YFSETQ. The DNA of the CDR3 is TGCGCCAGCACCCTGACTAGCGGGAGCTCCTACAATGAGCAGTTCTTC. This gives the protein CASTLTSGSSYNEQFF.

This clonotype was detected many times. The chain carries TRBV29-1 and TRBJ2-1; 9 nucleotides align to TRBD1. Unmatched junction bases numbered 6, after V lost 1 base and J lost 5 bases. The CDR3 is made up of 15 amino acids. Germline CDR1 SQVTM, CDR2 ANQGSEA. The CDR3 region is CSVEGDREDDNEQFF. The DNA of the CDR3 is TGCAGCGTTGAAGGGGACAGGGAGGATGACAATGAGCAGTTCTTC.

This clonotype has more than one count but fewer than ten. This rearrangement joins TRBV6-1 to TRBJ1-6; no definite D call. CDR3 length: 14 amino acids. CDR1 and CDR2 (germline): MNHNS, SASEGT. V shed 6 bases and J shed 10 bases, with 16 bases lying between them. CDR3 sequence reads: CASRLGGGGSPLHF. Written as DNA, the CDR3 is TGTGCCAGCAGGCTGGGAGGAGGTGGCTCACCCCTCCACTTT.

The chain uses TRBV20-1 and TRBJ2-1; 7 bases map to TRBD2. Germline V gives CDR1 DFQATT, CDR2 SNEGSKA (reference sequence). V lost 1 base, J lost 7 bases, and 19 bases stayed unmatched. CDR3 size: 18 residues. The CDR3 reads CSARAPLAGDRWSNEQFF. As DNA, the CDR3 is TGCAGTGCTAGAGCCCCGCTTGCGGGAGATCGATGGTCTAATGAGCAGTTCTTC.

Only a few counts were recorded for this clonotype. The rearrangement uses TRBV6-1 and TRBJ2-3; either TRBD1 or TRBD2 may supply D (5 bases each). This CDR3 comprises 16 residues. CDR1 is MNHNS, CDR2 SASEGT, per germline. Trimming stripped 6 bases from V and 2 bases from J, with 18 bases between. The CDR3 coding sequence is TGTGCCAGCAGCCGATTGGGGAGACAGAACACAGATACGCAGTATTTT. The encoded protein is CASSRLGRQNTDTQYF.

The sample holds many counts of this clonotype. This chain joins TRBV12-3 or TRBV12-4 and TRBJ1-3, with 7 nucleotides matching TRBD1. The CDR3 runs to 15 residues. The V segment lost 1 base and the J segment 3 bases; nucleotides outside the gene matches: 3. The CDR3 protein is CASSLVGGIGNTIYF. CDR3 bases: TGTGCCAGCAGTTTAGTAGGGGGCATTGGAAACACCATATATTTT.

This clonotype was recorded a few times. The genes are TRBV9 and TRBJ2-6; unclear D gene. Germline-derived CDR1 and CDR2 are SGDLS and YYNGEE. V was trimmed by 4 bases and J by 4 bases, leaving 15 bases between them. There are 16 residues in the CDR3. This chain's CDR3 is CASSPRVESGANVLTF. CDR3 DNA: TGTGCCAGCAGCCCAAGGGTGGAATCCGGGGCCAACGTCCTGACTTTC. Full variable domain (remainder filled in from reference TRBV9 and TRBJ2-6): DSGVTQTPKHLITATGQRVTLRCSPRSGDLSVYWYQQSLDQGLQFLIQYYNGEERAKGNILERFSAQQFPDLHSELNLSSLELGDSALYFCASSPRVESGANVLTFGAGSRLTVL.